This T cell receptor (beta chain) was documented in a study of OX40 agonist ivuxolimab in advanced cancers. Describing the broader study: Ivuxolimab was a fully human IgG2 agonistic monoclonal antibody targeting the costimulatory receptor OX40 (CD134). Patients were allowed to have had prior anti-PD-1, anti-PD-L1 or anti-CTLA-4 therapy, and roughly two fifths of the dose-escalation patients had been treated with checkpoint inhibitors. The point of sequencing TCRbeta in the periphery was to test whether ivuxolimab changed TCR sequence diversity and drove clonal T-cell expansion. Among the roughly 50 dose-escalation patients, 19 had hepatocellular carcinoma, 15 melanoma, 9 renal cell carcinoma and 9 head and neck cancer. Intravenous ivuxolimab was administered to patients every 2 weeks at six dose levels: 0.01, 0.1, 0.3, 1.5, 3 and 10 mg/kg. In the dose-escalation cohort, 75% to 90% of patients were male, and the mean age was around 65 years with a range of roughly 20 to 79. Partial responses were achieved by three dose-escalation patients, of whom one had hepatocellular carcinoma and two had cutaneous melanoma. The paper describes the monotherapy dose-escalation part (N ≈ 50 patients) of the phase I trial of ivuxolimab. Summary of the overall study and its limitations: At doses of 0.1 to 3.0 mg/kg, clonal expansion of both CD4+ and CD8+ T cells in blood was seen between baseline and week 6. After ivuxolimab, CD8+ T cells had more expanded clones than CD4+ T cells on average. In the 0.1-3.0 mg/kg groups, partial responders had among the lowest normalized peripheral clonal expansion, particularly in CD8+ T cells. Low levels of normalized T-cell clonal expansion were also seen in some patients who did not respond. The antigen specificity of the clonally expanded peripheral T cells was not determined.

Inclusive of the bounding cysteine and phenylalanine, the CDR3 is 15 residues long. This entry keeps only the CDR3 DNA: 45 bases, framed from base 1. V loses 3 bases of germline sequence and J loses 5 bases, and the interval between the two ends is 16 bases. The germline V gene (reference sequence) supplies CDR1 LNHDA and CDR2 SQIVND. For sequencing of the TCRbeta CDR3 region, genomic DNA was extracted from the sorted cells. The immunoSEQ Assay was used for sequencing of TCRbeta CDR3 regions. Sourced from immuneACCESS, this table was stored by TCRdb with only in-frame sequences that have V and J called. A share of the clones is absent; for the studies checked, an unresolved V gene accounts for under half, and the remainder has no known explanation. Across this sample there are about 80,000 clones, with 70% to 90% seen only once. The ten largest clones capture less than 2% of the sample. Patients with a history of autoimmune disease or receiving systemic immunosuppression were excluded from the trial. Peripheral blood for TCR sequencing was drawn from every dose cohort at baseline, at cycle 4 day 1 and at cycle 7 day 1. The samples were drawn from a first-in-human, open-label, multicenter phase I dose-escalation trial of ivuxolimab. Adults with locally advanced or metastatic melanoma, renal cell carcinoma, hepatocellular carcinoma or head and neck squamous cell carcinoma were enrolled in the trial. Before TCR sequencing, CD4+ T cells and CD8+ T cells from peripheral blood were sorted into separate populations.

Worth noting for this clone: The target of this receptor is not known. No much larger clonotype is one base removed from it; base qualities were not supplied.

Recombination connected TRBV19 to TRBJ2-5; TRBD1 is a weak D gene call, 6 bases matching. This receptor was taken from an adult with an advanced solid tumor such as melanoma, head and neck, liver or kidney cancer. Material: CD4+ or CD8+ T cells sorted from blood, obtained in a trial of the OX40 agonist ivuxolimab. The CDR3 reads CASSMRAGVAETQYF. The DNA sequence follows: TGTGCCAGTAGTATGCGCGCAGGGGTAGCGGAGACCCAGTACTTC.